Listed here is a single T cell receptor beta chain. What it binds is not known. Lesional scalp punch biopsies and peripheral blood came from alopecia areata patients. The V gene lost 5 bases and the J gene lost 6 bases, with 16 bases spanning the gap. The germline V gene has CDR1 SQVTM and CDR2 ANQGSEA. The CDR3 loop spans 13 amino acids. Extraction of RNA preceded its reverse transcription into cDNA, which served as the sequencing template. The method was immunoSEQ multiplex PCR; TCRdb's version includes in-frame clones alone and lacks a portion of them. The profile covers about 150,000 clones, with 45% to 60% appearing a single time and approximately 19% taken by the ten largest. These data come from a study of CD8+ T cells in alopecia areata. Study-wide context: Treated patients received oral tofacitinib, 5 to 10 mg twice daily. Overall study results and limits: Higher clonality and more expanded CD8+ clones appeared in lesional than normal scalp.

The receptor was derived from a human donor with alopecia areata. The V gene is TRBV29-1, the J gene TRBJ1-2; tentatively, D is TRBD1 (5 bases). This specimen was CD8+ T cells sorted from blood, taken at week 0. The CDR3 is CSVPNSGAHGYTF. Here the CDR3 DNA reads TGCAGCGTTCCGAACTCCGGGGCTCATGGCTACACCTTC.